This T cell receptor (beta chain) was found in a study of tissue T cells after allogeneic stem cell transplantation. Of note for this clone: Its antigen is as yet unknown.

Study-level points and caveats: Few T cell clones were shared across patients, but motif clusters showed tissue-specific shared signatures.

GI sites, liver, skin and spleen were taken after median 9.75 post-mortem hours. TCRdb keeps only in-frame clones here, not all; method: immunoSEQ multiplex PCR. The sample gives roughly 3,200 clones, roughly 68% of which show up once; 16% is in the top ten. CDR1 and CDR2 from the germline V gene are MDHEN and SYDVKM. The CDR3 consists of 13 residues. J gave up 4 bases and V 7 bases, and 6 bases lay outside the gene matches. The source is a male donor aged 60 or over with lung cancer. Specimen: tissue from the right colon, collected at autopsy. The V gene is TRBV28, the J gene TRBJ2-7, with TRBD1 matching 8 bases. The CDR3 DNA reads TGTGCCAGCACCCCAGGGGGCAAGTACGAGCAGTACTTC. It specifies CASTPGGKYEQYF.